The 15 T cell receptor beta chains below come from one sample, sequenced in a study of tumor and adjacent non-tumor tissue in lung cancer. No cell sorting was done before RNA was extracted from the tissue. A modified ARM-PCR protocol with three rounds of nested PCR amplified TCRbeta. TCRdb fed the multiplex PCR reads into MiXCR, producing one record per CDR3 protein. The sample holds 75,000 to 95,000 distinct CDR3 sequences; roughly 66% are singletons and the top ten take around 20%. Input material: lung tumor tissue. The receptors originated from a man between 60 and 70 years old with non-small cell lung cancer.

In this sample, this clonotype turned up many times. The chain employs TRBV7-8 and TRBJ2-5, with 10 bases that match TRBD1. Germline V gene sequence: CDR1 SGHVS, CDR2 FQNEAQ. This CDR3 contains 19 residues. V lost 0 bases, J lost 1 base, and 11 bases stayed unmatched. The CDR3 is CASSLAPSGTGVIQETQYF. CDR3 sequence (DNA): TGTGCCAGCAGCTTAGCCCCTTCCGGGACAGGGGTGATCCAAGAGACCCAGTACTTC.

The chain uses TRBV28 and TRBJ2-1; D may match TRBD1 or TRBD2 (5 bases each). V lost 5 bases and J 7 bases, leaving 15 bases between the germline ends. Germline values: CDR1 MDHEN, CDR2 SYDVKM. The CDR3 length is 14 residues. CDR3: CASSALGPANEQFF. CDR3 DNA sequence: TGTGCCAGCAGTGCTTTGGGACCAGCGAATGAGCAGTTCTTC.

The gene calls are TRBV11-2 and TRBJ2-7, with 14 bases matching TRBD2. Trimming at V came to 4 bases and at J to 9 bases, leaving 5 bases not matched to a gene. Germline-derived CDR1 and CDR2 are SGHAT and FQNNGV. The CDR3 is 14 amino acids. The CDR3 here is CASSWTSGRSVQYF. In DNA, the CDR3 is TGTGCCAGCAGCTGGACTAGCGGGAGGAGCGTGCAGTACTTC.

This clonotype has at least ten counts. This chain connects TRBV6-2 or TRBV6-3 to TRBJ1-6, with D uncertain. Trimming took 6 bases from V and 3 from J, leaving 9 bases between them. This CDR3 region has 14 residues. The germline gives CDR1 MNHEY, CDR2 SVGEGT. As DNA, the CDR3 is TGTGCCAGCAGCGAAGGATACTATAATTCACCCCTCCACTTT. Residues: CASSEGYYNSPLHF.

Notes on this clonotype: The CDR3 carries no conserved terminal phenylalanine or tryptophan, so it likely arises from a read error. The chain links TRBV18 to TRBJ1-1; D is ambiguous. CDR3 length: 13 residues. Per the germline V gene, CDR1 is KGHSH and CDR2 is LQKENI. The V end was cut by 3 bases, the J end by 4 bases, with 9 bases between. The CDR3 bases are TGTGCCAGCTCACCGCCGGAGGGCACTGAAGCTTTCGTT. It codes for CASSPPEGTEAFV.

A word on this clonotype: One end of the junction fails to match germline, which may point to a read error. The chain employs TRBV11-3 and TRBJ2-6, with a tentative D call TRBD1 (5 bases). This CDR3 has 15 amino acids. Per the germline V gene, CDR1 is SGHNT and CDR2 is YENEEA. The CDR3 DNA reads as TGCGCCAGCAGCCAACAGGATTCTGGGGCCAACGTCCTGTCTTTC. This gives the protein CASSQQDSGANVLSF. Looking up the rest from reference TRBV11-3 and TRBJ2-6 gives the full variable domain: EAGVVQSPRYKIIEKKQPVAFWCNPISGHNTLYWYLQNLGQGPELLIRYENEEAVDDSQLPKDRFSAERLKGVDSTLKIQPAELGDSAVYLCASSQQDSGANVLSFGAGSRLTVL.

The chain recombines TRBV5-6 with TRBJ2-1, with D perhaps TRBD1 or TRBD2 (6 bases each). Trimming removed 4 bases at V and 9 bases at J, with 26 bases between. This CDR3 has 17 amino acids. The germline V gene has CDR1 SGHDT and CDR2 YYEEEE. CDR3 in DNA: TGTGCCAGCAGCCTAACCGACCTAGCTGGAGGGGGTGTTGAGCAGTTCTTC. It encodes CASSLTDLAGGGVEQFF.

Points on this clonotype: This CDR3 is missing its conserved last phenylalanine or tryptophan, likely due to a read error. The rearrangement links TRBV12-3 or TRBV12-4 to TRBJ2-7, with D perhaps matching TRBD2 (5 bases). The V gene lost 7 bases and the J gene lost 4 bases, with 17 bases spanning the gap. CDR3 length equals 14 residues. Here the CDR3 reads CASNLLEDSYEQYS. CDR3 nucleotide sequence: TGTGCCAGCAATTTGTTGGAGGACTCTTACGAGCAGTACTCC.

The chain has TRBV11-1 and TRBJ2-7, with 8 bases aligning to TRBD1. V lost 5 bases and J lost 13; bases outside the gene matches: 19. The CDR3 is 15 amino acids. CDR1 SGHAT and CDR2 FQDESV come from the germline V gene (reference sequence). CDR3 in DNA: TGTGCCAGCAGCACCGCGGGACAGGAGCGTTACGTGCAATACTTC. It encodes CASSTAGQERYVQYF.

This clonotype was seen more than once but under ten times. This clone may be a read error of a much larger clone one base away. This chain connects TRBV7-8 to TRBJ2-7; no clear D gene. Germline assignment: CDR1 SGHVS and CDR2 FQNEAQ. The CDR3 contains 15 residues. V lost 0 bases to trimming and J lost 3 bases, with 12 bases between them. CDR3 residues: CASSLAVGALYEQYF. CDR3 nucleotide sequence: TGTGCCAGCAGCTTAGCCGTCGGAGCCCTCTACGAGCAGTACTTC.

A remark on this clonotype: This could be a read error, since a much larger clone is one nucleotide away. The V and J genes are TRBV28 and TRBJ1-6, with 8 bases aligning to TRBD1. This CDR3 has 14 residues. CDR1 and CDR2 (germline): MDHEN, SYDVKM. Here the CDR3 reads CVSSMTGANSPLHF. CDR3 bases: TGTGTCAGCAGCATGACAGGGGCAAATTCACCCCTCCACTTT.

This clonotype occurred once. Its ends do not fully match the called genes, so a read error is possible. V is TRBV20-1 and J is TRBJ1-1; 12 bases fit TRBD1. The CDR3 is 16 amino acids. Germline CDR1 reads DFQATT; CDR2 reads SNEGSKA (reference sequence). The CDR3 region is CCASGQGAIPNTEAFF. Written as DNA, the CDR3 is TGCTGTGCCTCGGGACAGGGGGCCATCCCGAACACTGAAGCTTTCTTT.

As regards this clonotype: The CDR3 does not close with the conserved phenylalanine or tryptophan, likely indicating a read error. This chain links TRBV10-3 with TRBJ1-2; 7 positions match TRBD1. Germline-derived CDR1 and CDR2 are ENHRY and SYGVKD. The CDR3 extends over 15 amino acids. The junction had 11 bases not matched to a gene; V was cut back by 5 bases and J by 5 bases. For the CDR3, the DNA is TGTGCCATCAGTTACAAGACAGGGAGGAATTATGGCTACACCTTA. Translated, it gives CAISYKTGRNYGYTL.

With regard to this clonotype: A clone one base away is much larger, so this may be a read error. V gene TRBV28 combines with J gene TRBJ2-1; TRBD2 matches 9 bases. The germline V gene has CDR1 MDHEN and CDR2 SYDVKM. The CDR3 sequence is 15 residues long. Here the CDR3 reads CANSSSGTSFYEQFF. The CDR3 DNA is TGTGCCAACAGTTCGTCCGGGACTAGCTTTTATGAGCAGTTCTTC. Combining the CDR3 with reference TRBV28 and TRBJ2-1 gives the whole variable domain DVKVTQSSRYLVKRTGEKVFLECVQDMDHENMFWYRQDPGLGLRLIYFSYDVKMKEKGDIPEGYSVSREKKERFSLILESASTNQTSMYLCANSSSGTSFYEQFFGPGTRLTVL.

As to this clonotype: Its ends do not fully match the called genes, so a read error is possible. This sequence joins TRBV6-6 and TRBJ1-2; no clear D gene. The CDR3 totals 13 residues. From germline, CDR1 is MNHNY and CDR2 SVGAGI (reference sequence). CDR3 coding DNA: TGTGCCAGCAGTTCCGGGAACTGCTATGGCTACATCTTC. Translation gives CASSSGNCYGYIF.